The 27 T cell receptor beta chains presented below share a single source sample, sequenced in a study of TIL therapy for anti-PD-1-resistant metastatic lung cancer (dated by TCRdb to about 2021). Reading the label with the study, this specimen's time point is: pre-treatment sample, taken before nivolumab and TIL therapy. The baseline tumor samples, taken from the same resection that was used to grow TIL, were excised metastases, most often pleural nodules or supraclavicular lymph nodes. TCR beta CDR3 regions were amplified from genomic DNA with the immunoSEQ v3 hsTCRB kit using bias-controlled multiplex PCR. TCRdb holds this immuneACCESS table with in-frame rearrangements only. Some clones are missing; in checked studies, unresolved V genes explain under half, and the rest has no known cause. Across this sample there are more than 90,000 clones, with about two thirds seen only once. The top ten hold 9.5% to 13% of the sample.

The input for sequencing was tumor tissue, taken at baseline. The receptors derive from a person between 30 and 80 years old with non-small cell lung cancer.

The rearrangement uses TRBV4-3 and TRBJ1-2; D remains unclear. The CDR3 contains 14 residues. V was shortened by 1 base and J by 4 bases, with 10 bases between the two germline ends. The germline CDR1 and CDR2 sequences are LGHNA and YSLEER. CDR3 amino acids: CASSQGTATYGYTF. CDR3 DNA: TGCGCCAGCAGCCAAGGTACGGCTACCTATGGCTACACCTTC.

The chain joins TRBV7-8 to TRBJ2-2, with 15 nucleotides matching TRBD2. Germline V lookup: CDR1 SGHVS, CDR2 FQNEAQ. This CDR3 has 16 amino acids. After removal of 4 bases from V and 9 bases from J, the junction contained 6 bases not matched to a gene. CDR3 protein: CASSSRTSGGARELFF. The CDR3, as DNA: TGTGCCAGCAGCTCCAGGACTAGCGGGGGGGCCCGGGAGCTGTTTTTT.

The chain has TRBV5-5 and TRBJ1-1; maybe TRBD1 (6 bases). V lost 7 bases and J 4 bases, leaving 17 bases between the germline ends. CDR1 and CDR2 (germline): SGHKS, YYEKEE (reference sequence). The CDR3 extends over 14 amino acids. The CDR3 reads CASVVAGAGTEAFF. The CDR3 bases are TGTGCCAGCGTCGTGGCGGGGGCGGGCACTGAAGCTTTCTTT.

The chain employs TRBV27 and TRBJ1-2; a possible D gene is TRBD1 (5 bases). V lost 5 bases and J 3 bases, leaving 10 bases between the germline ends. Germline CDR1 reads MNHEY; CDR2 reads SMNVEV (reference sequence). The CDR3 is 13 residues long. The CDR3 protein is CASSPLRDYGYTF. DNA for the CDR3: TGTGCCAGCAGTCCCCTCAGGGACTATGGCTACACCTTC.

The CDR3 DNA reads TGTGCCAGCAGTTACAATTCAGGTCTCTACGAGCAGTACTTC. This gives the protein CASSYNSGLYEQYF. V usage is TRBV6-2 or TRBV6-3 and J usage is TRBJ2-7; D ambiguous. Per germline, CDR1 MNHEY and CDR2 SVGEGT. Trimming took 2 bases from V and 3 from J, leaving 11 bases between them. CDR3 length: 14 residues.

The gene calls are TRBV29-1 and TRBJ2-1, with 7 bases fitting TRBD1. This CDR3 has 15 amino acids. The V segment lost 2 bases and the J segment 12 bases; nucleotides outside the gene matches: 16. CDR1 is SQVTM and CDR2 is ANQGSEA in the germline V gene. The CDR3 DNA is TGCAGCGTTGAATGGAGAGGGGGCCCTATGGGGACGCAGTTCTTC. It encodes CSVEWRGGPMGTQFF.

The J gene is TRBJ2-7, the V gene TRBV30; TRBD1 agrees at 8 bases. CDR3 length: 15 amino acids. V gave up 1 base and J gave up 3 bases; unmatched junction bases: 8. Germline V gene sequence: CDR1 GTSNPN, CDR2 SVGIG (reference sequence). The CDR3 DNA sequence: TGTGCCTGGAGTGGGGTCAACAGGGGGAACTACGAGCAGTACTTC. This translates into CAWSGVNRGNYEQYF.

The chain is built from TRBV4-3 and TRBJ2-3, with 12 positions matching TRBD2. With 1 base clipped from V and 5 bases from J, the junction kept 4 bases outside the gene matches. The CDR3 runs to 16 residues. Germline V CDR1 and CDR2: LGHNA, YSLEER. The CDR3 is CASSQASGGARDTQYF. The DNA of the CDR3 is TGCGCCAGCAGCCAAGCTAGCGGGGGGGCAAGAGATACGCAGTATTTT.

The chain couples TRBV5-8 to TRBJ1-5, with D unresolved. This CDR3 has 16 residues. Germline V gene data show CDR1 as SGHTS and CDR2 as YDEGEE. V was trimmed by 0 bases and J by 2 bases, leaving 12 bases between them. The CDR3 coding sequence is TGTGCCAGCAGCTTGGGTAGGGTACAGCGCAATCAGCCCCAGCATTTT. Its protein product is CASSLGRVQRNQPQHF.

V gene TRBV11-2 combines with J gene TRBJ2-5, with D perhaps TRBD1 (6 bases). The CDR3 is 16 amino acids. V lost 5 bases and J 2 bases, leaving 18 bases between the germline ends. Germline CDR1 reads SGHAT; CDR2 reads FQNNGV. This CDR3 is CASSQMFGTFQETQYF. In nucleotides, the CDR3 is TGTGCCAGCAGCCAGATGTTTGGGACATTTCAAGAGACCCAGTACTTC.

The V gene is TRBV6-5, the J gene TRBJ1-2, with TRBD1 matching over 7 bases. The V segment lost 0 bases and the J segment 2 bases; nucleotides outside the gene matches: 3. The CDR3 consists of 15 residues. The germline CDR1 and CDR2 sequences are MNHEY and SVGAGI. CDR3 in amino acids: CASSYSDRANYGYTF. CDR3 nucleotides: TGTGCCAGCAGTTACTCAGACAGGGCGAACTATGGCTACACCTTC.

This clone was seen only a few times. The V call is TRBV7-9, the J call TRBJ2-3; perhaps TRBD1 as D (6 bases). The germline V and J ends were trimmed by 2 bases and 0 bases, with 9 bases remaining between them. This CDR3 has 15 residues. Germline CDR1 and CDR2: SEHNR and FQNEAQ (reference sequence). CDR3 protein: CASSLFRGSTDTQYF. DNA for the CDR3: TGTGCCAGCAGCTTATTCAGGGGTAGCACAGATACGCAGTATTTT.

This clone appeared a few times. The chain joins TRBV30 to TRBJ2-6; 7 bases fit TRBD1. V shed 1 base and J 0 bases; nucleotides not matched to a gene: 3. CDR1 and CDR2 (germline): GTSNPN, SVGIG (reference sequence). The CDR3 is made up of 16 amino acids. CDR3 protein: CAWSDRGISGANVLTF. The CDR3 coding sequence is TGTGCCTGGAGTGACAGGGGAATCTCTGGGGCCAACGTCCTGACTTTC.

The rearrangement links TRBV5-8 to TRBJ1-4, with TRBD1 as a possible D gene (5 bases). V gave up 1 base and J gave up 2 bases, with 9 bases separating them. From germline, CDR1 is SGHTS and CDR2 YDEGEE. This CDR3 region has 15 residues. CDR3 loop: CASSLYRGTNEKLFF. Here the CDR3 DNA reads TGTGCCAGCAGCTTGTACCGGGGCACTAATGAAAAACTGTTTTTT.

The chain is built from TRBV4-3 and TRBJ1-2; 9 bases line up with TRBD1. Trimming at V came to 3 bases and at J to 2 bases, leaving 4 bases not matched to a gene. The CDR3 loop spans 15 amino acids. Germline CDR1 and CDR2: LGHNA and YSLEER. CDR3 sequence (DNA): TGCGCCAGCAGCCAGTCCGGGACAGGGAACTATGGCTACACCTTC. Protein product: CASSQSGTGNYGYTF.

The chain joins TRBV28 to TRBJ1-1; D is perhaps TRBD1 (6 bases). The CDR3 is 14 residues long. Germline CDR1 MDHEN, CDR2 SYDVKM. The V and J ends lost 6 bases and 3 bases respectively, with 14 bases between them. The DNA of the CDR3 is TGTGCCAGCAGCTACGCAGGGGTGTACACTGAAGCTTTCTTT. Its protein product is CASSYAGVYTEAFF.

In this sample, this clone turned up many times. CDR3 sequence (DNA): TGTGCCAGCAGTGAACAGGATCAGCCCCAGCATTTT. It yields the protein CASSEQDQPQHF. V and J are TRBV6-1 and TRBJ1-5, with D unclear. This CDR3 is 12 amino acids long. CDR1 MNHNS and CDR2 SASEGT come from the germline V gene. Trimming took off 2 bases at V and 5 bases at J, with 4 bases between the two ends.

The genes are TRBV6-5 and TRBJ2-7; tentatively, D is TRBD2 (6 bases). The germline CDR1 and CDR2 sequences are MNHEY and SVGAGI. The CDR3 is 14 amino acids. V was shortened by 7 bases and J by 4 bases, with 17 bases between the two germline ends. CDR3 coding DNA: TGTGCCAGCACCGGGGCTAGCAGCGGGTACGAGCAGTACTTC. Protein: CASTGASSGYEQYF.

This sequence joins TRBV5-1 and TRBJ2-7; 7 bases are shared with TRBD1. CDR3 length equals 14 residues. Germline loops: CDR1 SGHRS, CDR2 YFSETQ. J gave up 2 bases and V 4 bases, and 6 bases lay outside the gene matches. CDR3 bases: TGCGCCAGCAGCAGGGAAACAGGGGCCTACGAGCAGTACTTC. Its protein is CASSRETGAYEQYF.

This clone was counted only a few times. This chain connects TRBV6-5 to TRBJ2-3; 9 bases map to TRBD2. This CDR3 has 15 amino acids. The junction had 6 bases not matched to a gene; V was cut back by 6 bases and J by 2 bases. Germline values: CDR1 MNHEY, CDR2 SVGAGI. The CDR3 DNA reads as TGTGCCAGCAGCCCAGCGGGAGGATACACAGATACGCAGTATTTT. This encodes CASSPAGGYTDTQYF.

The V and J genes are TRBV5-1 and TRBJ2-6; no definite D call. The germline gives CDR1 SGHRS, CDR2 YFSETQ. This CDR3 comprises 14 residues. V was shortened by 5 bases and J by 3 bases, with 9 bases between the two germline ends. The CDR3 loop reads CASRSDLGANVLTF. In DNA form, the CDR3 reads TGCGCCAGCAGGAGTGATCTTGGGGCCAACGTCCTGACTTTC.

The J gene is TRBJ2-7, the V gene TRBV24-1; D gene unclear. The CDR3 contains 15 residues. Germline V gene sequence: CDR1 KGHDR, CDR2 SFDVKD. Trimming left V 5 bases short and J 3 bases short, with 16 bases between. As DNA, the CDR3 is TGTGCCACCAGTGCAACCGGACGGTCATACTACGAGCAGTACTTC. Its translation: CATSATGRSYYEQYF.

The rearrangement joins TRBV7-2 to TRBJ1-2; D is possibly TRBD1 (5 bases). In germline, CDR1 is SGHTA, CDR2 FQGNSA. V lost 2 bases to trimming and J lost 2 bases, with 9 bases between them. This CDR3 has 14 amino acids. The CDR3 here is CASSLMRQNYGYTF. The CDR3 DNA reads TGTGCCAGCAGCTTAATGAGACAGAACTATGGCTACACCTTC.

The V call is TRBV6-1, the J call TRBJ1-1; D not certain. The CDR3 runs to 14 residues. The V gene lost 3 bases and the J gene lost 1 base, with 9 bases spanning the gap. Germline CDR1 MNHNS, CDR2 SASEGT. CDR3 amino acids: CASSEWAQNTEAFF. CDR3 nucleotides: TGTGCCAGCAGTGAGTGGGCACAGAACACTGAAGCTTTCTTT.

The chain recombines TRBV28 with TRBJ1-4; D perhaps matches TRBD1 (6 bases). Germline V gene lookup returns CDR1 MDHEN and CDR2 SYDVKM. V shed 8 bases and J shed 5 bases, with 18 bases lying between them. The CDR3 loop spans 15 amino acids. CDR3 DNA sequence: TGTGCCAGCTCCCAACGGGGGACACTCAATGAAAAACTGTTTTTT. This encodes CASSQRGTLNEKLFF.

This clone has more than one count but fewer than ten. This rearrangement joins TRBV7-2 to TRBJ2-2; 10 nucleotides line up with TRBD1. The CDR3 is made up of 16 amino acids. The V gene end was trimmed by 1 base and the J gene end by 4 bases; junction bases not matched to a gene: 3. CDR1 is SGHTA and CDR2 is FQGNSA in the germline V gene. CDR3 protein: CASSLGDRGGTGELFF. Written as DNA, the CDR3 is TGTGCCAGCAGCTTAGGGGACAGGGGAGGCACCGGGGAGCTGTTTTTT.

This clone was detected a few times. The rearrangement links TRBV6-2 or TRBV6-3 to TRBJ1-5; D gene ambiguous. V dropped 6 bases and J dropped 1 base, with 7 bases sitting between them. This CDR3 contains 13 residues. CDR1 is MNHEY and CDR2 is SVGEGT in the germline V gene. The CDR3 DNA reads as TGTGCCAGCAGCCTACAGAGCAATCAGCCCCAGCATTTT. Translation: CASSLQSNQPQHF.